This T cell receptor beta chain was found in a study of blood T cell repertoires in COVID-19. Study as a whole: Sites in the United States, Italy and Spain provided acute and convalescent COVID-19 samples. PBMCs, B-cell-depleted T cells, or T cells provided the cDNA or gDNA that made up the material.

The CDR3 length is 11 residues. Germline V gives CDR1 LNHDA, CDR2 SQIVND (reference sequence). Trimming cost V 8 bases and J 4 bases, with 8 bases left between them. Per the original methods: How many nucleated cells were present was estimated from reference gene primer amplification. Profiling relied on immunoSEQ multiplex PCR, and the TCRdb table lists in-frame clones only, not all of them. The V and J calls and clone size were taken over from that table, and D and trimming were inferred from the DNA. Among under 200,000 clones, under 80% were seen once, and the ten largest hold 2.8%. The origin of this receptor is a man aged 65 to 79 with acute or convalescent COVID-19. Sequencing was carried out using peripheral blood. The chain carries TRBV19 and TRBJ1-2; D is ambiguous. CDR3 bases: TGTGCCAGTCTCGACTCCTATGGCTACACCTTC. It yields the protein CASLDSYGYTF.